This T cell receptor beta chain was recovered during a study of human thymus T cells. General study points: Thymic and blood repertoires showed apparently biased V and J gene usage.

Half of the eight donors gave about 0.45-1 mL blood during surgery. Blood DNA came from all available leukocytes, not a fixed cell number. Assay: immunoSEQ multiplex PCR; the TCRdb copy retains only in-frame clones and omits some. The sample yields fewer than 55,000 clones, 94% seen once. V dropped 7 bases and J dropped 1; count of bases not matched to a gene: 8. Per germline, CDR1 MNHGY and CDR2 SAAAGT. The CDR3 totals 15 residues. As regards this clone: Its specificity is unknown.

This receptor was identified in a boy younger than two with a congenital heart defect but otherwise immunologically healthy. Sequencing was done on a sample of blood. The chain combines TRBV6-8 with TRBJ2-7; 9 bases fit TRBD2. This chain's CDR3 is CASIRPGLASYEQYF. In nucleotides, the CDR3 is TGTGCCAGCATTCGACCGGGACTAGCTTCCTACGAGCAGTACTTC.